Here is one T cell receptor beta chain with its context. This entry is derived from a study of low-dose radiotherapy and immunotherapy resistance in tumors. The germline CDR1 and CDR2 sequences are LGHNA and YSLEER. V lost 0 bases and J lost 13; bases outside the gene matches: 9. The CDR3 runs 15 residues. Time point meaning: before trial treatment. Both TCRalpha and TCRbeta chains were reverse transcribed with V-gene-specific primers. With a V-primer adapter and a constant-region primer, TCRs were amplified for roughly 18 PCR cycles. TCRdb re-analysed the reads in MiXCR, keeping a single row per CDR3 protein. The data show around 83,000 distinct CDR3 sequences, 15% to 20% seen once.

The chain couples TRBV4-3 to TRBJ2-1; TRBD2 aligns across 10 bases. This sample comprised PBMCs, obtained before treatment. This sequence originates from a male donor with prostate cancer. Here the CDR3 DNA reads TGCGCCAGCAGCCAAGATTTGGCTAGCGGGGGCCCTCAGTTCTTC. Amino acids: CASSQDLASGGPQFF.